The 6 T cell receptor beta chains given below trace back to one sample, sequenced in a study of blood T cell repertoires in COVID-19. TCRdb's table, derived via immunoSEQ multiplex PCR, lists solely in-frame clones and lacks some. The top ten clones hold 8% to 11% of a sample with around 150,000 clones, about 90% of them seen once. Sequences were obtained from peripheral blood. The receptors shown here come from a man in his 60s with active or convalescent COVID-19.

This chain joins TRBV28 and TRBJ1-2, with a possible D match to TRBD1 (6 bases). This CDR3 contains 13 residues. Trimming took 5 bases from V and 8 from J, leaving 15 bases between them. The germline V gene has CDR1 MDHEN and CDR2 SYDVKM. This chain's CDR3 is CASSLGGARGYTF. The CDR3 DNA reads TGTGCCAGCAGTCTGGGGGGGGCGCGGGGCTACACCTTC.

This chain joins TRBV7-9 and TRBJ2-1; D might be TRBD2 (6 bases). This CDR3 region has 12 residues. Germline lookup yields CDR1 SEHNR and CDR2 FQNEAQ (reference sequence). Trimming took 6 bases from V and 8 from J, leaving 11 bases between them. CDR3 in amino acids: CASRNPGDEQFF. The CDR3 DNA reads TGTGCCAGCAGGAACCCGGGAGATGAGCAGTTCTTC.

The CDR3 nucleotides read TGCGCCAGCAGCTTGTCTACACTAGCGGGTAACAATGAGCAGTTCTTC. Residues: CASSLSTLAGNNEQFF. This chain links TRBV5-1 with TRBJ2-1; 9 bases match TRBD2. Germline-derived CDR1 and CDR2 are SGHRS and YFSETQ. Trimming removed 1 base from V and 5 bases from J; junction bases left unmatched: 7. The CDR3 sequence is 16 residues long.

This chain joins TRBV28 and TRBJ2-7, with 9 bases lining up with TRBD1. In germline, CDR1 is MDHEN, CDR2 SYDVKM. The V segment lost 1 base and the J segment 4 bases; nucleotides outside the gene matches: 5. CDR3 length: 15 amino acids. The CDR3 region is CASSLLTGGRYEQYF. The CDR3 bases are TGTGCCAGCAGTTTATTGACAGGGGGTCGGTACGAGCAGTACTTC.

The chain is built from TRBV14 and TRBJ1-4; possibly TRBD1 for D (5 bases). CDR3 length equals 15 residues. Trimming removed 1 base from V and 4 bases from J, with 10 bases in between. Per the germline V gene, CDR1 is SGHDN and CDR2 is FVKESK. The CDR3 DNA is TGTGCCAGCAGCCAAGCGGGACTGAGTAATGAAAAACTGTTTTTT. It yields the protein CASSQAGLSNEKLFF.

This clone occurred a few times. The chain joins TRBV29-1 to TRBJ2-3; the D gene is possibly TRBD2 (5 bases). Trimming pared 3 bases from V and 5 bases from J, leaving 12 bases between. The CDR3 totals 13 residues. The germline CDR1 and CDR2 sequences are SQVTM and ANQGSEA. The CDR3 DNA follows: TGCAGCGTTGAGGGTAGCGTGCAAGATACGCAGTATTTT. It codes for CSVEGSVQDTQYF.